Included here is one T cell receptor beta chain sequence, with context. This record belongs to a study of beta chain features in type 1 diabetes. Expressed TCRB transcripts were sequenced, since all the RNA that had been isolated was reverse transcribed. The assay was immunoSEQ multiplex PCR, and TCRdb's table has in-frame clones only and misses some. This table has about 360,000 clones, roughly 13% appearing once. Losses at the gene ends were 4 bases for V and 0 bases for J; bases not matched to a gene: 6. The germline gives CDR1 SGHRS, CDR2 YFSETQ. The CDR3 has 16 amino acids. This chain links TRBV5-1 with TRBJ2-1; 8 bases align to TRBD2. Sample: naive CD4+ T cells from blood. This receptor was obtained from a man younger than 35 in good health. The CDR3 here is CASSVGLAISYNEQFF. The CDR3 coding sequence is TGCGCCAGCAGCGTTGGACTAGCCATCTCCTACAATGAGCAGTTCTTC.